Below are 29 T cell receptor beta chains sequenced from a single sample in a study of blood T cell repertoires in COVID-19. TCRdb keeps only in-frame clones here, not all; method: immunoSEQ multiplex PCR. The table shows 300,000 to 350,000 clones, with around nine tenths occurring only once. What was sequenced was peripheral blood. The origin of the receptors is a woman in her sixties or seventies with COVID-19, enrolled during active disease.

The table lists this clone with a count of one. This chain connects TRBV18 to TRBJ2-5; possible D gene TRBD2, 6 bases. V lost 0 bases, J lost 5 bases, and 10 bases lay in between. CDR3 length: 14 residues. Germline values: CDR1 KGHSH, CDR2 LQKENI. In DNA, the CDR3 is TGTGCCAGCTCACCACCGGTAGGGAGGGAGACCCAGTACTTC. It translates to CASSPPVGRETQYF.

The chain uses TRBV24-1 and TRBJ1-2, with 7 bases lining up with TRBD1. This CDR3 contains 14 residues. With 2 bases clipped from V and 6 bases from J, the junction kept 5 bases outside the gene matches. CDR1 and CDR2 from the germline V gene are KGHDR and SFDVKD. The CDR3 region is CATSDSGQVHGYTF. The DNA for the CDR3 is TGTGCCACCAGTGATTCCGGACAGGTCCATGGCTACACCTTC.

The rearrangement joins TRBV6-5 to TRBJ1-1; the match to TRBD1 covers 9 bases. The V segment lost 6 bases and the J segment 6 bases; nucleotides outside the gene matches: 5. The CDR3 spans 13 residues. Germline CDR1 is MNHEY and CDR2 is SVGAGI. The CDR3 nucleotides are TGTGCCAGCAGGGGACAGGGTCGGGCTGAAGCTTTCTTT. It specifies CASRGQGRAEAFF.

The J gene is TRBJ1-1, the V gene TRBV10-3, with D hard to call. Germline CDR1 and CDR2: ENHRY and SYGVKD. The CDR3 loop spans 14 amino acids. V gave up 6 bases and J gave up 0 bases, with 11 bases separating them. In DNA form, the CDR3 reads TGTGCCATCAGGACGACTAACCTGAACACTGAAGCTTTCTTT. Its translation: CAIRTTNLNTEAFF.

The J gene is TRBJ1-2, the V gene TRBV9; 10 nucleotides agree with TRBD1. Germline V gene lookup returns CDR1 SGDLS and CDR2 YYNGEE. J lost 3 bases, V lost 3 bases, and 5 bases had no gene match. This CDR3 has 15 amino acids. The CDR3 DNA sequence: TGTGCCAGCAGCGATGACAGGGGGCTGGACTATGGCTACACCTTC. The encoded protein is CASSDDRGLDYGYTF.

The chain couples TRBV7-9 to TRBJ2-5; 11 positions match TRBD1. CDR3 length: 15 residues. J lost 5 bases, V lost 3 bases, and 5 bases had no gene match. CDR1 is SEHNR and CDR2 is FQNEAQ in the germline V gene (reference sequence). The CDR3 DNA follows: TGTGCCAGCAGCTTCCCGGGACAGGGGGTTGAGACCCAGTACTTC. Its protein product is CASSFPGQGVETQYF. Full variable domain (missing parts from reference TRBV7-9 and TRBJ2-5): DTGVSQNPRHKITKRGQNVTFRCDPISEHNRLYWYRQTLGQGPEFLTYFQNEAQLEKSRLLSDRFSAERPKGSFSTLEIQRTEQGDSAMYLCASSFPGQGVETQYFGPGTRLLVL.

This clone was recorded a few times. This chain uses TRBV7-6 with TRBJ1-2; a weak D match, TRBD1 (6 bases). The CDR3 consists of 13 residues. Germline V lookup: CDR1 SGHVS, CDR2 FNYEAQ. Trimming took 1 base from V and 8 from J, leaving 11 bases between them. The CDR3 DNA sequence: TGTGCCAGCAGCTTAGGTGGGGGCATGGGCTACACCTTC. It codes for CASSLGGGMGYTF.

The chain couples TRBV4-1 to TRBJ1-4; 10 bases fit TRBD1. With V trimmed by 1 base and J by 8 bases, 10 bases remained unmatched. The V gene's germline CDR1 is MGHRA and CDR2 YSYEKL. This CDR3 contains 17 residues. In nucleotides, the CDR3 is TGCGCCAGCAGCCAAGGGGTAGGTGGGACAGGGGAAGAAAAACTGTTTTTT. Protein: CASSQGVGGTGEEKLFF.

The gene calls are TRBV5-8 and TRBJ1-4; 7 bases match TRBD1. V shed 4 bases and J 13 bases; nucleotides not matched to a gene: 16. Germline CDR1 reads SGHTS; CDR2 reads YDEGEE. The CDR3 loop spans 15 amino acids. CDR3 sequence reads: CASSVLTGLAEGLFF. Here the CDR3 DNA reads TGTGCCAGCAGCGTGTTGACAGGGCTGGCGGAAGGACTGTTTTTT.

The CDR3 region is CASSLEGIRGGEQYF. For the CDR3, the DNA is TGTGCCAGCAGCTTAGAGGGAATAAGGGGAGGCGAGCAGTACTTC. The chain links TRBV11-2 to TRBJ2-7; TRBD2 is a possible D gene (6 bases). The CDR3 is made up of 15 amino acids. Looked up from germline, CDR1 is SGHAT and CDR2 is FQNNGV. Trimming left V 0 bases short and J 6 bases short, with 15 bases between.

V usage is TRBV2 and J usage is TRBJ1-4; TRBD1 agrees at 10 bases. J lost 8 bases, V lost 5 bases, and 8 bases had no gene match. Germline V gene sequence: CDR1 SNHLY, CDR2 FYNNEI. CDR3 length: 15 amino acids. CDR3 protein: CASSKNGQGEEKLFF. The CDR3 DNA sequence: TGTGCCAGCAGTAAAAACGGACAGGGGGAAGAAAAACTGTTTTTT.

V is TRBV5-1 and J is TRBJ1-2; D possibly corresponds to TRBD1 (6 bases). Germline V gives CDR1 SGHRS, CDR2 YFSETQ. Deletions cut 4 bases from V and 8 bases from J, with 18 bases between. This CDR3 region has 14 residues. This CDR3 reads CASSPGQIPRGYTF. Here the CDR3 DNA reads TGCGCCAGCAGCCCCGGACAGATTCCTCGGGGCTACACCTTC.

The chain uses TRBV6-1 and TRBJ1-2; TRBD1 might be the D (6 bases). The germline V and J ends were trimmed by 1 base and 2 bases, with 17 bases remaining between them. Germline V gene data show CDR1 as MNHNS and CDR2 as SASEGT. The CDR3 runs to 17 residues. The CDR3 reads CASSEVHRRGWNYGYTF. CDR3 DNA: TGTGCCAGCAGTGAAGTTCACCGAAGGGGGTGGAACTATGGCTACACCTTC.

This rearrangement joins TRBV11-2 to TRBJ1-2, with a tentative D call TRBD1 (6 bases). This CDR3 is 16 amino acids long. Trimming removed 5 bases from V and 2 bases from J, with 18 bases in between. Per germline, CDR1 SGHAT and CDR2 FQNNGV. CDR3: CASSNLLQTGNYGYTF. The DNA of the CDR3 is TGTGCCAGCAGCAACCTCCTCCAAACAGGGAACTATGGCTACACCTTC.

This chain connects TRBV11-2 to TRBJ2-5; weak D call: TRBD2 (6 bases). The V and J ends lost 5 bases and 1 base respectively, with 8 bases between them. In germline, CDR1 is SGHAT, CDR2 FQNNGV. The CDR3 sequence is 13 residues long. The CDR3: CASSQAGQETQYF. In nucleotides, the CDR3 is TGTGCCAGCAGCCAAGCGGGCCAAGAGACCCAGTACTTC. Complete variable domain (other parts from reference TRBV11-2 and TRBJ2-5): EAGVAQSPRYKIIEKRQSVAFWCNPISGHATLYWYQQILGQGPKLLIQFQNNGVVDDSQLPKDRFSAERLKGVDSTLKIQPAKLEDSAVYLCASSQAGQETQYFGPGTRLLVL.

The chain uses TRBV2 and TRBJ1-3; D ambiguous. The CDR3 loop spans 16 amino acids. The germline V and J ends were trimmed by 4 bases and 1 base, with 14 bases remaining between them. From germline, CDR1 is SNHLY and CDR2 FYNNEI. CDR3 bases: TGTGCCAGCAGTGGAGGGTCCGGGGAGTCTGGAAACACCATATATTTT. Its translation is CASSGGSGESGNTIYF.

This rearrangement joins TRBV24-1 to TRBJ1-2; 7 bases fit TRBD1. Germline CDR1 reads KGHDR; CDR2 reads SFDVKD. Unmatched junction bases numbered 7, after V lost 4 bases and J lost 3 bases. CDR3 length: 15 amino acids. The CDR3 bases are TGTGCCACCAGTGAGGCCAGGGGGGTAGACTATGGCTACACCTTC. Protein: CATSEARGVDYGYTF.

This rearrangement joins TRBV6-6 to TRBJ1-2; 7 bases line up with TRBD1. Per the germline V gene, CDR1 is MNHNY and CDR2 is SVGAGI (reference sequence). This CDR3 has 14 amino acids. V gave up 2 bases and J gave up 8 bases; unmatched junction bases: 8. The CDR3 region is CASSYVEGARGYTF. The CDR3 bases are TGTGCCAGCAGTTACGTCGAGGGGGCGCGGGGCTACACCTTC.

This clone was seen only once. J is TRBJ2-7 and V is TRBV9; a possible D gene is TRBD1 (6 bases). Trimming pared 5 bases from V and 2 bases from J, leaving 17 bases between. Per the germline V gene, CDR1 is SGDLS and CDR2 is YYNGEE. The length of the CDR3 is 15 residues. The CDR3 is CASSSTTGFAYEQYF. CDR3 in DNA: TGTGCCAGCAGTTCAACTACAGGGTTCGCCTACGAGCAGTACTTC.

The chain joins TRBV9 to TRBJ1-2; 8 nucleotides match TRBD1. Germline CDR1 SGDLS, CDR2 YYNGEE. There are 12 residues in the CDR3. With V trimmed by 3 bases and J by 6 bases, 1 base remained unmatched. The CDR3 region is CASSGRGHGYTF. CDR3 sequence (DNA): TGTGCCAGCAGCGGCAGGGGGCATGGCTACACCTTC.

The rearrangement links TRBV29-1 to TRBJ2-7; D uncertain. Germline V gene data show CDR1 as SQVTM and CDR2 as ANQGSEA. V was pared by 4 bases and J by 0 bases, with 7 bases between. CDR3 length: 12 amino acids. The CDR3 DNA is TGCAGCGTTGTCGGGTTCTCCTACGAGCAGTACTTC. Encoded protein: CSVVGFSYEQYF.

The chain has TRBV30 and TRBJ1-2; 9 bases match TRBD1. Germline CDR1 and CDR2: GTSNPN and SVGIG (reference sequence). The junction had 7 bases not matched to a gene; V was cut back by 7 bases and J by 7 bases. This CDR3 contains 12 residues. Here the CDR3 reads CAYNRGQGGYTF. The CDR3, as DNA: TGTGCCTATAACAGGGGGCAAGGTGGCTACACCTTC.

The gene calls are TRBV7-7 and TRBJ1-5, with D hard to call. Trimming took off 7 bases at V and 1 base at J, with 14 bases between the two ends. CDR1 is SSHAT, CDR2 FNYEAQ, per germline (reference sequence). The CDR3 has 15 residues. The DNA for the CDR3 is TGTGCCAGCACCTATGGCGAGGGAAGCAATCAGCCCCAGCATTTT. Its translation is CASTYGEGSNQPQHF.

The rearrangement uses TRBV28 and TRBJ1-1; the D gene is possibly TRBD1 (5 bases). The V gene lost 7 bases and the J gene lost 0 bases, with 12 bases spanning the gap. The CDR3 loop spans 14 amino acids. The germline V gene has CDR1 MDHEN and CDR2 SYDVKM. CDR3 residues: CASNPAGLNTEAFF. For the CDR3, the DNA is TGTGCCAGCAACCCCGCAGGGTTGAACACTGAAGCTTTCTTT.

This clone has a handful of counts. DNA of the CDR3: TGTGCCAGCAGCTTAGCGGACAGGGGGCGGACTGAAGCTTTCTTT. Its protein is CASSLADRGRTEAFF. The chain uses TRBV7-8 and TRBJ1-1, with TRBD1 matching 11 bases. The CDR3 has 15 amino acids. Germline V gene sequence: CDR1 SGHVS, CDR2 FQNEAQ. Trimming removed 0 bases from V and 5 bases from J; junction bases left unmatched: 2.

To note about this clone: Additional DNA sequences in this sample encode the identical CDR3. The CDR3 coding sequence is TGCAGCGTTGCGACAGGCCTCTATGGCTACACCTTC. This translates into CSVATGLYGYTF. The chain recombines TRBV29-1 with TRBJ1-2; D might be TRBD1 (6 bases). V lost 4 bases and J lost 4, with 10 bases in between. CDR1 and CDR2 (germline): SQVTM, ANQGSEA. This CDR3 comprises 12 residues.

The gene calls are TRBV6-5 and TRBJ2-1; 13 bases are shared with TRBD2. Germline V CDR1 and CDR2: MNHEY, SVGAGI. The CDR3 length is 15 residues. V was pared by 5 bases and J by 10 bases, with 8 bases of the junction left unmatched. The CDR3 spells CASSTGLAGALEQFF. The CDR3 nucleotides read TGTGCCAGCAGTACAGGACTAGCGGGGGCTTTAGAGCAGTTCTTC.

This clone showed up just once. This rearrangement joins TRBV6-6 to TRBJ2-7, with a weak D call TRBD2 (6 bases). V lost 1 base and J 0 bases, leaving 7 bases between the germline ends. The CDR3 is 14 amino acids. Germline V CDR1 and CDR2: MNHNY, SVGAGI (reference sequence). The CDR3 spells CASSYYGSSYEQYF. CDR3 DNA: TGTGCCAGCAGTTACTACGGGAGCTCCTACGAGCAGTACTTC.

The chain has TRBV6-5 and TRBJ1-1, with TRBD1 as a possible D gene (5 bases). Looked up from germline, CDR1 is MNHEY and CDR2 is SVGAGI. The CDR3 sequence is 13 residues long. The V end lost 8 bases, the J end lost 1 base, and 11 bases lay between the germline ends. CDR3 coding DNA: TGTGCCAGCGCACAGGCGACGAACACTGAAGCTTTCTTT. Protein sequence: CASAQATNTEAFF.